This TCR beta chain stems from a study of blood T cell repertoires in COVID-19. For the study at large: Material from acute and convalescent COVID-19 was sourced from the United States, Italy and Spain. From T cells, B-cell-depleted T cells, or PBMCs came the material, which was cDNA or gDNA.

The assay was immunoSEQ multiplex PCR, and TCRdb's table has in-frame clones only and misses some. The sample has 410,000 or so clones, 89% seen once; the top ten hold around 1.5%. Per the germline V gene, CDR1 is LNHDA and CDR2 is SQIVND (reference sequence). The CDR3 runs 16 residues. The V segment lost 5 bases and the J segment 3 bases; nucleotides outside the gene matches: 10. This sequence joins TRBV19 and TRBJ2-3, with 8 bases aligning to TRBD1. The sequence was collected from a woman between 40 and 50 years old with COVID-19, enrolled during active disease. The specimen sequenced was peripheral blood. The CDR3 DNA follows: TGTGCCAGTAGTGACAGGGGACCTTCGTCGACAGATACGCAGTATTTT. This gives the protein CASSDRGPSSTDTQYF.